The clone carrying this T cell receptor (beta chain) was detected a few times. This sample stems from a study of T cells after yellow fever vaccination. Germline values: CDR1 LNHDA, CDR2 SQIVND (reference sequence). V lost 8 bases, J lost 2 bases, and 13 bases lay in between. The CDR3 runs 13 residues. Each CDR3 protein gets one entry after TCRdb re-called the 5' RACE reads with MiXCR. The sample consists of tens of thousands of distinct CDR3 sequences, 7.3% of them appearing once. The receptor's source is a man aged 18 to 30 who received the YFV17D yellow fever vaccine. The specimen comprised CD8+ T cells sorted from PBMCs, sampled 10 to 11 days after the first yellow fever vaccination. This sequence joins TRBV19 and TRBJ2-7, with D perhaps given as TRBD1 or TRBD2 (7 bases each). CDR3 sequence reads: CASGEGAPYEQYF. The CDR3 DNA is TGTGCCAGTGGGGAGGGGGCCCCCTACGAGCAGTACTTC. The variable domain in full, with the rest retrieved from reference TRBV19 and TRBJ2-7, is DGGITQSPKYLFRKEGQNVTLSCEQNLNHDAMYWYRQDPGQGLRLIYYSQIVNDFQKGDIAEGYSVSREKKESFPLTVTSAQKNPTAFYLCASGEGAPYEQYFGPGTRLTVT.